This TCR beta chain was documented in a study of T cells after somatic rescue of genetic block. TCRdb's table, derived via immunoSEQ multiplex PCR, lists solely in-frame clones and lacks some. Altogether 45,000 to 55,000 clones are present, about 96% being singletons, with the ten largest covering roughly 0.077%. This TCR derives from a child younger than two. Sequencing was done on a sample of peripheral blood mononuclear cells (PBMCs).

The CDR3 region has the DNA TGTGCCAGCAGTTACTCGAGCCTAGCGGGGGCGCGGCAGTACTTC. Its protein product is CASSYSSLAGARQYF. This rearrangement joins TRBV6-5 to TRBJ2-7; TRBD2 aligns across 10 bases. J lost 9 bases, V lost 0 bases, and 8 bases had no gene match. The CDR3 covers 15 residues. Germline assignment: CDR1 MNHEY and CDR2 SVGAGI.